These T cell receptor beta chains were read from a single sample in a study of OX40 agonist ivuxolimab in advanced cancers. The repertoire was sequenced with immunoSEQ multiplex PCR; TCRdb's copy has only in-frame clones and lacks some. Of 60,000 to 85,000 clones in the sample, approximately 95% were seen once. This specimen was CD4+ or CD8+ T cells sorted from blood, taken in a trial of the OX40 agonist ivuxolimab. All receptors come from an adult with an advanced solid tumor such as melanoma, head and neck, liver or kidney cancer. Each CDR3 is given with its conserved first and last residue. Each record gives: J gene, D gene, V gene, clone size, CDR3 protein, CDR3 DNA. A D gene is named only where the DNA matches it firmly. Size values are once, few and many counts, or a class for expanded clones, and some rows have none.

>TRBJ2-5|NA|TRBV6-5|once
CASSYAEDGTQYF
TGTGCCAGCAGTTACGCGGAGGACGGGACCCAGTACTTC
>TRBJ2-3|NA|TRBV23-1|NA
CASSQRGLRGDTQYF
TGCGCCAGCAGTCAAAGGGGCCTGAGGGGGGATACGCAGTATTTT
>TRBJ1-4|NA|TRBV27|NA
CASSFMPTTNEKLFF
TGTGCCAGCAGTTTCATGCCTACAACTAATGAAAAACTGTTTTTT
>TRBJ1-4|NA|TRBV7-2|NA
CASSTQGAEKLFF
TGTGCCAGCAGCACACAGGGTGCTGAAAAACTGTTTTTT
>TRBJ1-6|NA|TRBV9|NA
CASSPGAREQNSPLHF
TGTGCCAGCAGCCCCGGGGCCAGGGAACAAAATTCACCCCTCCACTTT
>TRBJ2-7|TRBD1|TRBV6-5|NA
CASSFYTTGDEQYF
TGTGCCAGCAGTTTTTACACGACAGGGGACGAGCAGTACTTC
>TRBJ2-3|NA|TRBV27|NA
CASSFRRADTQYF
TGTGCCAGCAGTTTTCGGCGTGCAGATACGCAGTATTTT
>TRBJ1-1|NA|TRBV5-1|NA
CASSLDGSEAFF
TGCGCCAGCAGCTTGGATGGCTCTGAAGCTTTCTTT
>TRBJ2-2|TRBD2|TRBV13|NA
CASSSIAGGGTGELFF
TGTGCCAGCAGCTCAATAGCGGGGGGAGGAACCGGGGAGCTGTTTTTT
>TRBJ1-2|NA|TRBV7-9|NA
CASSPGTTLLGYTF
TGTGCCAGCAGCCCCGGGACAACCCTGCTAGGCTACACCTTC
>TRBJ2-1|NA|TRBV6-5|once
CASSYGEYYNEQFF
TGTGCCAGCAGTTACGGGGAATACTACAATGAGCAGTTCTTC
>TRBJ2-5|TRBD1|TRBV13|NA
CASSSSQGAAQETQYF
TGTGCCAGCAGCTCATCCCAGGGGGCGGCCCAAGAGACCCAGTACTTC
>TRBJ2-3|TRBD2|TRBV7-2|NA
CASSWAGGGAADTQYF
TGTGCCAGCAGCTGGGCCGGCGGGGGGGCGGCAGATACGCAGTATTTT
>TRBJ2-7|NA|TRBV14|NA
CASSQTSSYEQYF
TGTGCCAGCAGCCAGACTAGCTCCTACGAGCAGTACTTC
>TRBJ2-7|TRBD1|TRBV15|NA
CATSLQGGSEQYF
TGTGCCACCAGTTTACAGGGGGGTAGCGAGCAGTACTTC
>TRBJ2-1|NA|TRBV7-2|NA
CASSLGDIAWHNEQFF
TGTGCCAGCAGCTTAGGCGACATCGCCTGGCACAATGAGCAGTTCTTC
>TRBJ2-3|TRBD2|TRBV4-1|once
CASSQETTSSGDTQYF
TGCGCCAGCAGCCAAGAAACGACTAGCAGTGGGGATACGCAGTATTTT
>TRBJ2-5|NA|TRBV2|NA
CASSEAHRRQSQETQYF
TGTGCCAGCAGTGAAGCGCATCGACGACAGTCACAAGAGACCCAGTACTTC
>TRBJ2-7|TRBD2|TRBV6-5|once
CASSYSPSGTYEQYF
TGTGCCAGCAGTTACTCGCCTAGCGGGACCTACGAGCAGTACTTC
>TRBJ2-5|NA|TRBV28|NA
CASSPAVGPLYQETQYF
TGTGCCAGCAGCCCGGCGGTGGGACCTTTGTACCAAGAGACCCAGTACTTC
>TRBJ1-5|NA|TRBV7-9|few
CASSSTEGSQPQHF
TGTGCCAGCAGCTCCACAGAAGGTTCTCAGCCCCAGCATTTT
>TRBJ2-7|TRBD2|TRBV6-5|NA
CASSVAGVSEQYF
TGTGCCAGCAGTGTGGCGGGAGTCAGCGAGCAGTACTTC
>TRBJ2-5|TRBD2|TRBV5-1|NA
CASSPVWGLLKETQYF
TGCGCCAGCAGCCCCGTTTGGGGACTACTGAAAGAGACCCAGTACTTC
>TRBJ1-1|NA|TRBV9|few
CASSVGTATEAFF
TGTGCCAGCAGCGTAGGAACAGCTACTGAAGCTTTCTTT
>TRBJ1-1|TRBD1|TRBV7-2|NA
CASSLGFGTGPNTEAFF
TGTGCCAGCAGCTTAGGGTTCGGGACAGGTCCTAACACTGAAGCTTTCTTT
>TRBJ1-1|TRBD1|TRBV6-1|NA
CAGKQGLNTEAFF
TGTGCCGGAAAACAGGGGTTGAACACTGAAGCTTTCTTT
>TRBJ1-1|NA|TRBV28|NA
CASRGVMTEAFF
TGTGCCAGCAGGGGTGTGATGACTGAAGCTTTCTTT
>TRBJ1-5|NA|TRBV28|NA
CASSPPSLGNQPQHF
TGTGCCAGCAGTCCCCCGTCCCTAGGCAATCAGCCCCAGCATTTT